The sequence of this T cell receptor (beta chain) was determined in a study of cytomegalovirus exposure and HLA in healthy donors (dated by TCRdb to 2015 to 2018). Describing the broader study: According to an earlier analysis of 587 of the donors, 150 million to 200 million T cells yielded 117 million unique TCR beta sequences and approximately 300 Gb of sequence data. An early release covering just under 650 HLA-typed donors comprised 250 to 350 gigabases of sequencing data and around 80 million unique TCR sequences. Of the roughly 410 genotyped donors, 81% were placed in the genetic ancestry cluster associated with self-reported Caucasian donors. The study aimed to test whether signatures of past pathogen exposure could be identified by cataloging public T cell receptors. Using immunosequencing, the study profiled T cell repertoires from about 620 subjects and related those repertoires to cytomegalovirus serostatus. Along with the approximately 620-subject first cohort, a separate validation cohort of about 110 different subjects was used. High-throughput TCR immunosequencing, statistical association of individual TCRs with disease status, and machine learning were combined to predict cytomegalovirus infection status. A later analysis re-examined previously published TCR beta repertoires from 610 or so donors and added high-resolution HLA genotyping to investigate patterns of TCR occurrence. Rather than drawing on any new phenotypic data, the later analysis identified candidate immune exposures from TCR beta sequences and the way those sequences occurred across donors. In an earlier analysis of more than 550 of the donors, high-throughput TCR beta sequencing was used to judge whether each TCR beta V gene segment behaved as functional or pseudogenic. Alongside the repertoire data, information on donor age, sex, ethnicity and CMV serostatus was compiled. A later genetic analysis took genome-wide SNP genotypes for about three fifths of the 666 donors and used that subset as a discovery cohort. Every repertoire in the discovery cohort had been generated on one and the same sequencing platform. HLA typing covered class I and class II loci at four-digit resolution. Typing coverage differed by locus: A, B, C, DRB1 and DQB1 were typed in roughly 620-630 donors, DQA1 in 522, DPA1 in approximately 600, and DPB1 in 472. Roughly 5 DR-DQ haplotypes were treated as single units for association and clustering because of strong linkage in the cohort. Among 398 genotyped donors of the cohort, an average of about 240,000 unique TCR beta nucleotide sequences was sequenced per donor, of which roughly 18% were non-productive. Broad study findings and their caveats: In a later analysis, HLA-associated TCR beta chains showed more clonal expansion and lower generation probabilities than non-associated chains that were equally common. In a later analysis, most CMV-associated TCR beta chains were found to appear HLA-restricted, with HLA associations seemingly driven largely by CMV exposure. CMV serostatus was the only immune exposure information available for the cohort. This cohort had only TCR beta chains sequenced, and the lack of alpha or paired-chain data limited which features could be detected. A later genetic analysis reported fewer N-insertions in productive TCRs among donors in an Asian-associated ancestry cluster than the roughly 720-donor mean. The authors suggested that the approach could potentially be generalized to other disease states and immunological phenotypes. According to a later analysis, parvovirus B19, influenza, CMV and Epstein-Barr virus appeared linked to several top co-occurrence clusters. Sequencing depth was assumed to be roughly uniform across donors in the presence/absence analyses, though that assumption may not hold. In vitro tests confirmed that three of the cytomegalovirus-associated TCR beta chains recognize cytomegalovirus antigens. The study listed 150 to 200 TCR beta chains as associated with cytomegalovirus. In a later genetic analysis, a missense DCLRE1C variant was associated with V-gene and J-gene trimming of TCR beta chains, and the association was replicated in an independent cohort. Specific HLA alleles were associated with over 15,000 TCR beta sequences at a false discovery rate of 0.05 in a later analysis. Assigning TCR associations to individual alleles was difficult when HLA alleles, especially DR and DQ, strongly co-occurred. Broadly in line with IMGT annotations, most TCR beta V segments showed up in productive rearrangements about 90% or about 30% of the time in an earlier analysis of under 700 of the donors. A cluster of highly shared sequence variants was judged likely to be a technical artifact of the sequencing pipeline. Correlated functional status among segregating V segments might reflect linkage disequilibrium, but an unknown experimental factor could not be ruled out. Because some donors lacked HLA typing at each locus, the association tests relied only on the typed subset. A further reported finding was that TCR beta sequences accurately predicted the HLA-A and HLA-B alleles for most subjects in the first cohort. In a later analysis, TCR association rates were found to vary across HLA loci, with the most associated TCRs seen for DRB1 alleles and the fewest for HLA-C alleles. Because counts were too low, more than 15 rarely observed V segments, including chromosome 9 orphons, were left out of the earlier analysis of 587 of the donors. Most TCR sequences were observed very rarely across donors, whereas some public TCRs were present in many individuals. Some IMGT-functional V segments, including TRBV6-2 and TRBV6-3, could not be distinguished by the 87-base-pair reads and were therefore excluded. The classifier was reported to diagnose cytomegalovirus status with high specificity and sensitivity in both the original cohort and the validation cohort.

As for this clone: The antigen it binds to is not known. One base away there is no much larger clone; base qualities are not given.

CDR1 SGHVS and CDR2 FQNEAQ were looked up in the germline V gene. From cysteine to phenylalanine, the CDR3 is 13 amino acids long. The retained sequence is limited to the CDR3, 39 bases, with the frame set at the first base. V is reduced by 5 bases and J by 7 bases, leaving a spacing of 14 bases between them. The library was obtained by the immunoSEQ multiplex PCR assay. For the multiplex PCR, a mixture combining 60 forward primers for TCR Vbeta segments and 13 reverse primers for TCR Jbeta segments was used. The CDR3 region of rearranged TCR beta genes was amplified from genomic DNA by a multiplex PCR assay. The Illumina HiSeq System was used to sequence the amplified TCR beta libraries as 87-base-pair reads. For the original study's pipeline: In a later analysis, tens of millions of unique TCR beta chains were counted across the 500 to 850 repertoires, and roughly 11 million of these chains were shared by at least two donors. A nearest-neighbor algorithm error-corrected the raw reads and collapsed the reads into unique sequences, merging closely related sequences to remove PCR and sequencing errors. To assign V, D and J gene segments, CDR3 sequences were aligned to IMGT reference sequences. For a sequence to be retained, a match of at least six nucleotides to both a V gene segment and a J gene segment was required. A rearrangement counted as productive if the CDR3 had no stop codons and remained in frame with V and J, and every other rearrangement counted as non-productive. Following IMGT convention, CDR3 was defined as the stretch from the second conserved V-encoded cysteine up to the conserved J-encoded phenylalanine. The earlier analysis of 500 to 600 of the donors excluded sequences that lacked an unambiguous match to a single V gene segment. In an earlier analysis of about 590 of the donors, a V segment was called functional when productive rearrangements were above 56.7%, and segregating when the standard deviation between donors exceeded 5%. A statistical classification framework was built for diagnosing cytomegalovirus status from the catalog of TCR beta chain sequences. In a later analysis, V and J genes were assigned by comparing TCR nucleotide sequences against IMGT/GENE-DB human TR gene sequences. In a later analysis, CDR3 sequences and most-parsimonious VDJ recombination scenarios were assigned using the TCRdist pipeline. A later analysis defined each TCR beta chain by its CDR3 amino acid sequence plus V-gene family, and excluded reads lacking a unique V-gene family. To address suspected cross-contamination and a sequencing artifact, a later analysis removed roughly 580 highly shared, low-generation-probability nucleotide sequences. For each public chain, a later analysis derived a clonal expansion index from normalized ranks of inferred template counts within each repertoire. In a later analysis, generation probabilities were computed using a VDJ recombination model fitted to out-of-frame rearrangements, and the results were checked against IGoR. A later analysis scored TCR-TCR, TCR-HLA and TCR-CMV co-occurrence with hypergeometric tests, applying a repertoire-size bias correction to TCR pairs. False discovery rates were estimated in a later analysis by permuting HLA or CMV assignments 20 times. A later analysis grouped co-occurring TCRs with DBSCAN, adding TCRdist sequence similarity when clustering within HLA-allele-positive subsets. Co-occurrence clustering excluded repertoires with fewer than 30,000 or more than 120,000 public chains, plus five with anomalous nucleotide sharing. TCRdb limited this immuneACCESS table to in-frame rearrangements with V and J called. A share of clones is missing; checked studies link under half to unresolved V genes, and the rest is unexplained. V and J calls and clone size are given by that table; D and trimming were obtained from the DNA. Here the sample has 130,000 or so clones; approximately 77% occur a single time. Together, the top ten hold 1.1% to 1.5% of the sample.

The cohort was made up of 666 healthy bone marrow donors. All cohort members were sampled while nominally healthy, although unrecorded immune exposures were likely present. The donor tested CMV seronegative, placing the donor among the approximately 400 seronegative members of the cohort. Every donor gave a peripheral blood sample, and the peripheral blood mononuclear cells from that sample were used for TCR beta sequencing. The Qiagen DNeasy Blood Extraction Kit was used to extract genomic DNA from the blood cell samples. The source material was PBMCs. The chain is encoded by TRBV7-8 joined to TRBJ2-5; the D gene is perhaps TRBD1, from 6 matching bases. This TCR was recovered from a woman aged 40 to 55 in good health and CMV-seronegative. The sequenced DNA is TGTGCCAGCAGCACGGACAGAGATGGGACCCAGTACTTC. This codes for CASSTDRDGTQYF.